This T cell receptor (beta chain) is from a study of cytomegalovirus exposure and HLA in healthy donors. A note on this clone: Its specificity is unknown.

General study points: Whilst most TCR sequences proved rare, a subset of public TCRs occurred across many donors. The study listed under 200 cytomegalovirus-associated TCR beta chains.

The protocol was immunoSEQ multiplex PCR, while the TCRdb copy is restricted to in-frame clones and leaves out a portion. The table shows roughly 63,000 clones, with 80% to 90% occurring only once. The germline gives CDR1 MDHEN, CDR2 SYDVKM. Deletions cut 8 bases from V and 8 bases from J, with 33 bases between. CDR3 size: 19 residues. The TCR originated in a woman aged 18-29 years in good health and CMV-seronegative. The V and J genes are TRBV28 and TRBJ2-2; TRBD1 is a possible D gene (6 bases). Material for sequencing was PBMCs. CDR3 region: CASRSSRVTGRMNRGELFF. The CDR3 region has the DNA TGTGCCAGCCGAAGTTCACGGGTCACAGGGAGAATGAACCGTGGGGAGCTGTTTTTT.